A single T cell receptor (beta chain) is shown here with its context. This clone was seen only once. This clone's antigen is unknown. Qualities for individual bases were not recorded, and no much larger clone is one base off. This sample was taken from a study of cytomegalovirus exposure and HLA in healthy donors (dated by TCRdb to about 2017). Looking at the study overall: A later analysis indicated that the 120 validation repertoires were generated on the platform also employed for the 670 or so repertoires of the first cohort. The aim of the study was to test whether cataloging public T cell receptors could identify signatures of past pathogen exposure. Besides the first cohort of roughly 660 subjects, a separate validation cohort made up of 120 different subjects was used. The study combined high-throughput TCR immunosequencing, statistical association of individual TCRs with disease status, and machine learning to predict cytomegalovirus infection status.

The germline V gene sets CDR1 to SGHVS and CDR2 to FQNEAQ. V trim: 2 bases; J trim: 6 bases; unmatched bases: 2. The CDR3, from cysteine to phenylalanine, totals 15 residues. Only the CDR3 region is kept as DNA, spanning 45 bases read in frame from base 1. The donors belonged to the validation cohort of under 150 subjects, which was separate from the approximately 700-subject first cohort. The library came from the immunoSEQ multiplex PCR assay. Per the authors' processing: A statistical classification framework was built to diagnose cytomegalovirus status from the catalog of TCR beta chain sequences. TCRdb obtained this table from immuneACCESS and retained in-frame rearrangements with V and J assigned. These tables miss some clones; where compared with another copy, unresolved V genes account for less than half of the shortfall, and the remainder is unexplained. The V and J calls and clone size were taken over from that table, and D and trimming were inferred from the DNA. The sample data list some 69,000 clones, and 96% of these were observed just once. More than 3.5% of the sample lies in the top ten.

What the research found in general, with its limitations: The authors suggested that the approach could potentially be generalized to other disease states and immunological phenotypes. The validation cohort had no HLA typing available for a later analysis, so co-occurrence within that cohort was assessed over all 120 or so repertoires. In a later analysis, TCRs clustered in the first cohort were found to also tend to co-occur in the 120 or so validation repertoires, with 90% to 95% of cluster scores above 0. A total of fewer than 200 TCR beta chains were listed by the study as associated with cytomegalovirus. Three of the identified cytomegalovirus-associated TCR beta chains were confirmed in vitro to be specific for cytomegalovirus antigens. While some public TCRs were present in many individuals, most TCR sequences turned up only very rarely across donors. The classifier was reported to diagnose cytomegalovirus status with high specificity and sensitivity in both the original and validation cohorts.

The sequence was collected from a woman aged 18-30 years in good health and CMV-seropositive. Input material: PBMCs. Here the chain combines TRBV7-8 and TRBJ2-1; TRBD2 fits 12 bases in the junction. The sequence in DNA is TGTGCCAGCAGCTTAAGACTAGCGGGAGTCAATGAGCAGTTCTTC. It translates to CASSLRLAGVNEQFF.